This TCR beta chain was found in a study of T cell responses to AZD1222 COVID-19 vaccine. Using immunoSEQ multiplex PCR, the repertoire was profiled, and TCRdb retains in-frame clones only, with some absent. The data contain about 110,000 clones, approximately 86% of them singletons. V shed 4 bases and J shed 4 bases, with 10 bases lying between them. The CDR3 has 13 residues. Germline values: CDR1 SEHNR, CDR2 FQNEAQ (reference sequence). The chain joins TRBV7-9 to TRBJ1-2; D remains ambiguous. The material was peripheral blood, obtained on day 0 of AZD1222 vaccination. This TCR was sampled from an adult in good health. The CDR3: CASSSGSLYGYTF. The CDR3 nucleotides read TGTGCCAGCAGCTCGGGGTCCCTCTATGGCTACACCTTC.